This record covers a single T cell receptor (beta chain). The table lists this clone with a few counts. Its antigen remains undetermined. Per-base quality was not reported, and no clone a single base away is much larger than it. CDR1 and CDR2 were assigned from the germline V gene as SGDLS and YYNGEE. Trimming takes 5 bases from V and 4 bases from J, and the germline ends sit 12 bases apart. CDR3 length: 14 amino acids, cysteine to phenylalanine. Only the CDR3 portion is preserved as DNA: 42 bases, with reading frame beginning at the first base. The library was generated by the immunoSEQ multiplex PCR assay. For the multiplex PCR, a mixture combining 60 forward primers for TCR Vbeta segments and 13 reverse primers for TCR Jbeta segments was used. The CDR3 region of rearranged TCR beta genes was amplified from genomic DNA with a multiplex PCR assay. On the Illumina HiSeq System, the amplified TCR beta libraries were sequenced as 87-base-pair reads. From the authors' description of their analysis: A later analysis counted tens of millions of unique TCR beta chains across the roughly 700 repertoires, and some 12 million of these chains were shared by at least two donors. Raw reads were error-corrected and collapsed into unique sequences by a nearest-neighbor algorithm in which closely related sequences were merged to remove PCR and sequencing errors. CDR3 sequences were aligned to IMGT reference sequences to assign V, D and J gene segments. For a sequence to be retained, at least a six-nucleotide match to both a V gene segment and a J gene segment was required. A rearrangement was called productive if the CDR3 had no stop codons and remained in frame with V and J, and every other rearrangement was called non-productive. Following IMGT convention, CDR3 was defined as the stretch from the second conserved V-encoded cysteine to the conserved J-encoded phenylalanine. Sequences without an unambiguous match to a single V gene segment were excluded from the earlier analysis of a few hundred of the donors. An earlier analysis of a few hundred of the donors classified V segments as functional when productive rearrangements were above 56.7% and as segregating when the standard deviation between donors was above 5%. To diagnose cytomegalovirus status from the catalog of TCR beta chain sequences, a statistical classification framework was built. In a later analysis, TCR nucleotide sequences were compared against IMGT/GENE-DB human TR gene sequences so that V and J genes could be assigned. In a later analysis, CDR3 sequences and most-parsimonious VDJ recombination scenarios were assigned using the TCRdist pipeline. In a later analysis, each TCR beta chain was defined by its CDR3 amino acid sequence together with its V-gene family, and reads without a unique V-gene family were excluded. As a way to deal with suspected cross-contamination and a sequencing artifact, a later analysis dropped approximately 590 nucleotide sequences that were highly shared and had low generation probability. For each public chain, a later analysis derived a clonal expansion index from normalized ranks of inferred template counts within each repertoire. Generation probabilities in a later analysis came from a VDJ recombination model fitted to out-of-frame rearrangements, and those results were checked against IGoR. In a later analysis, hypergeometric tests were used to score TCR-TCR, TCR-HLA and TCR-CMV co-occurrence, with a repertoire-size bias correction applied to TCR pairs. A later analysis estimated false discovery rates by permuting HLA or CMV assignments 20 times. In a later analysis, co-occurring TCRs were grouped using DBSCAN, and TCRdist sequence similarity was added for clustering within HLA-allele-positive subsets. Repertoires with fewer than 30,000 or more than 120,000 public chains, plus five repertoires with anomalous nucleotide sharing, were excluded from co-occurrence clustering. The immuneACCESS repertoire file appears here via TCRdb, limited to in-frame rearrangements. These files lack a portion of the clones; in checked studies, under half of the deficit traces to unresolved V genes, and the cause of the others is not known. V and J calls plus clone size are reproduced from that table; the DNA served to infer D and trimming. This sample is represented by 110,000 or so clones; more than 9.5% of them were singletons. Around 16% of the sample is in the top ten clones.

The data originate from a study of cytomegalovirus exposure and HLA in healthy donors (dated by TCRdb to about 2017). A note on the overall study: An earlier analysis of roughly 500 of the donors reported 250 to 350 Gb of sequence data and 120 million or so unique TCR beta sequences from about 200 million T cells. An early release that covered some 630 HLA-typed donors contained about 290 gigabases of sequencing data and around 80 million unique TCR sequences. The genetic ancestry cluster associated with self-reported Caucasian donors included approximately 85% of the 398 genotyped donors. The study was designed to test whether signatures of past pathogen exposure could be identified by cataloging public T cell receptors. Using immunosequencing, the study profiled T cell repertoires from around 670 subjects and related those repertoires to cytomegalovirus serostatus. In addition to the first cohort of about 650 subjects, a separate validation cohort of some 120 different subjects was used. The study combined high-throughput TCR immunosequencing, statistical association of individual TCRs with disease status, and machine learning to predict cytomegalovirus infection status. To study patterns of TCR occurrence, a later analysis re-analyzed previously published TCR beta repertoires from more than 550 donors and added high-resolution HLA genotyping. Rather than using new phenotypic data, the later analysis identified candidate immune exposures from TCR beta sequences and from how often those sequences occurred across donors. An earlier analysis of 450 to 750 of the donors used high-throughput TCR beta sequencing to judge whether each TCR beta V gene segment behaved as functional or pseudogenic. Alongside the repertoire data, information on donor age, sex, ethnicity and CMV serostatus was compiled. A later genetic analysis used genome-wide SNP genotypes for about 60% of the 666 donors, treating that subset as a discovery cohort. Every discovery cohort repertoire had been produced on one sequencing platform. Class I and class II HLA loci were covered by the typing at four-digit resolution. Typing coverage varied by locus: about 620-640 donors for A, B, C, DRB1 and DQB1; 500 to 550 for DQA1; over 600 for DPA1; 450 to 480 for DPB1. Four or five DR-DQ haplotypes were handled as single units for association and clustering because linkage in the cohort was strong. Across some 400 genotyped donors of the cohort, an average of approximately 220,000 unique TCR beta nucleotide sequences per donor were sequenced, and 15% to 20% of those sequences were non-productive.

In total, over 600 healthy bone marrow donors made up the cohort. Cohort members were all nominally healthy when sampled, although unrecorded immune exposures were likely present. The donor tested CMV seropositive and was one of the 289 seropositive cohort members. Every donor gave a peripheral blood sample, and the peripheral blood mononuclear cells from that sample were used for TCR beta sequencing. Genomic DNA was extracted from the blood cell samples with the Qiagen DNeasy Blood Extraction Kit. The investigation overall reported the following: A later analysis found that TCR association rates varied across HLA loci, with DRB1 alleles showing the most associated TCRs and HLA-C alleles the fewest. The authors suggested that the approach could potentially be extended to other disease states and immunological phenotypes. In a later analysis, about 17,000 TCR beta sequences were associated with specific HLA alleles at a false discovery rate of 0.05. According to a later analysis, parvovirus B19, influenza, CMV and Epstein-Barr virus appeared linked to several top co-occurrence clusters. The only immune exposure information available for the cohort was CMV serostatus. Correlated functional status among segregating V segments might be attributable to linkage disequilibrium, but an unknown experimental factor could not be ruled out. In a later analysis, HLA-associated TCR beta chains showed more clonal expansion and lower generation probabilities than non-associated chains that were equally common. A cluster of highly shared sequence variants was judged likely to represent a technical artifact of the sequencing pipeline. Most TCR sequences were observed very rarely across donors, whereas some public TCRs were present in many individuals. Cytomegalovirus status was reported to be diagnosed by the classifier with high specificity and sensitivity in both the original and validation cohorts. A later analysis found that most CMV-associated TCR beta chains appeared HLA-restricted, with HLA associations seemingly driven largely by CMV exposure. The cohort was sequenced for TCR beta chains only, and without alpha or paired-chain data the features that could be detected were limited. A total of 164 TCR beta chains were listed by the study as associated with cytomegalovirus. Sequencing depth was assumed to be roughly uniform across donors in the presence/absence analyses, though that assumption may not hold. A few of the identified cytomegalovirus-associated TCR beta chains were confirmed in vitro to be specific for cytomegalovirus antigens. Compared with the approximately 720-donor mean, donors in an Asian-associated ancestry cluster had fewer N-insertions in productive TCRs, according to a later genetic analysis. The earlier analysis of approximately 560 of the donors excluded some 16 rarely observed V segments, including chromosome 9 orphons, because counts were too low. Assigning TCR associations to individual alleles was difficult when HLA alleles, especially DR and DQ, strongly co-occurred. A later genetic analysis associated a missense DCLRE1C variant with V-gene and J-gene trimming of TCR beta chains, and an independent cohort replicated the association. Because the 87-base-pair reads could not distinguish some IMGT-functional V segments, including TRBV6-2 and TRBV6-3, those segments were excluded. A further reported finding was that TCR beta sequences accurately predicted the HLA-A and HLA-B alleles for most subjects in the first cohort. Because HLA typing was unavailable for some donors at each locus, only the typed subset was used in association tests. An earlier analysis of 587 of the donors showed that most TCR beta V segments appeared in productive rearrangements either about 87% or about 30% of the time, which broadly matched IMGT annotations.

The chain was built from TRBV9 and TRBJ2-2; no D segment can be confidently identified. Sequenced material: PBMCs. This TCR came from a man between 40 and 49 years old in good health and CMV-seropositive. In nucleotides, the sequence is TGTGCCAGCAGTAGGAGCCCGGGCACCGGGGAGCTGTTTTTT. The resulting protein is CASSRSPGTGELFF.